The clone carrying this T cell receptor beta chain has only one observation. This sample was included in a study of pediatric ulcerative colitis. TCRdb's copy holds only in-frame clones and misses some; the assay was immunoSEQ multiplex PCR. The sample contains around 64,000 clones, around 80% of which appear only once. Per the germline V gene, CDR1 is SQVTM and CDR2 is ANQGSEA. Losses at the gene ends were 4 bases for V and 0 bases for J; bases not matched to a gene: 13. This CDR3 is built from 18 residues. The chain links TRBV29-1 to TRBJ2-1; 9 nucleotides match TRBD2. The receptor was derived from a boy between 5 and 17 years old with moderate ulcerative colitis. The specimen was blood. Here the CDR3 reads CSVVGGRALGSSYNEQFF. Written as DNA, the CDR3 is TGCAGCGTTGTGGGCGGGAGGGCTCTAGGGAGCTCCTACAATGAGCAGTTCTTC.